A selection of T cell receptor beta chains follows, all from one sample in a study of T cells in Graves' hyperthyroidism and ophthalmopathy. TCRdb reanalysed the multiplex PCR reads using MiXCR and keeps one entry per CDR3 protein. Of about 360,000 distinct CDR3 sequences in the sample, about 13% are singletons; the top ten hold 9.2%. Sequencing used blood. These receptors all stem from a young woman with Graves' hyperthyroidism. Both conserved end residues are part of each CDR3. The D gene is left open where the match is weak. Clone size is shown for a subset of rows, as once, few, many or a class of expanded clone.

CDR3 DNA: TGTGCCATCAGTGAGCTCCAGGGGAACTATGGCTACACCTTC; CDR3 protein: CAISELQGNYGYTF; D gene: .; clone size: few; J gene: TRBJ1-2; V gene: TRBV10-3; CDR3 length: 14
CDR3 DNA: TGTGCCAGCCGATACGGACAGGGGGCCGAAAAACTGTTTTTT; CDR3 protein: CASRYGQGAEKLFF; D gene: TRBD1; clone size: many; J gene: TRBJ1-4; V gene: TRBV12-3/TRBV12-4; CDR3 length: 14
CDR3 DNA: TGCGCCAGCAGCTCACAGGGAGACATATCCGGGGCCAACGTCCTGACTTTC; CDR3 protein: CASSSQGDISGANVLTF; D gene: .; clone size: .; J gene: TRBJ2-6; V gene: TRBV5-1; CDR3 length: 17
CDR3 DNA: TGTGCCAGCAGTGAAGCGGAGGCAGGGCTCCAAGAGACCCAGTACTTC; CDR3 protein: CASSEAEAGLQETQYF; D gene: .; clone size: once; J gene: TRBJ2-5; V gene: TRBV6-1; CDR3 length: 16
CDR3 DNA: TGCGCCAGCAGCCCGGGACACACAGATACGCAGTATTTT; CDR3 protein: CASSPGHTDTQYF; D gene: .; clone size: many; J gene: TRBJ2-3; V gene: TRBV5-1; CDR3 length: 13
CDR3 DNA: TGTGCCAGCAGGCCCTTTGAGGGGGGGGATGAGCAGTTCTTC; CDR3 protein: CASRPFEGGDEQFF; D gene: .; clone size: many; J gene: TRBJ2-1; V gene: TRBV7-3; CDR3 length: 14
CDR3 DNA: TGCGCCAGCATCGAACTAGCGGGGTACACAGATACGCAGTATTTT; CDR3 protein: CASIELAGYTDTQYF; D gene: TRBD2; clone size: .; J gene: TRBJ2-3; V gene: TRBV5-1; CDR3 length: 15
CDR3 DNA: TGTGCCAGCAGTGGTGGGACTTCTAACTATGGCTACACCTTC; CDR3 protein: CASSGGTSNYGYTF; D gene: .; clone size: many; J gene: TRBJ1-2; V gene: TRBV2; CDR3 length: 14
CDR3 DNA: TGTGCCAGCATCCTCGGACAGGGGGGAGTGCACACTGAAGCTTTCTTT; CDR3 protein: CASILGQGGVHTEAFF; D gene: TRBD1; clone size: many; J gene: TRBJ1-1; V gene: TRBV28; CDR3 length: 16
CDR3 DNA: TGTGCCAGCAGTGAAATGGCTAGCGGGAGTAAAAGATACGAGCAGTACTTC; CDR3 protein: CASSEMASGSKRYEQYF; D gene: TRBD2; clone size: many; J gene: TRBJ2-7; V gene: TRBV2; CDR3 length: 17
CDR3 DNA: TGCGCCAGCAGCCCCTCGAGCGGAGCCTCCTACGAGCAGTACTTC; CDR3 protein: CASSPSSGASYEQYF; D gene: .; clone size: many; J gene: TRBJ2-7; V gene: TRBV5-1; CDR3 length: 15
CDR3 DNA: TGTGCCAGCAGCCGTACGGAGGGCTATGGCTACACCTTC; CDR3 protein: CASSRTEGYGYTF; D gene: .; clone size: many; J gene: TRBJ1-2; V gene: TRBV7-9; CDR3 length: 13
CDR3 DNA: TGTGCCAGCAGCCGTGGGGGGGTTTCTGAAGCTTTCTTT; CDR3 protein: CASSRGGVSEAFF; D gene: .; clone size: few; J gene: TRBJ1-1; V gene: TRBV7-9; CDR3 length: 13
CDR3 DNA: TGTGCCAGCAAAGGGAGGACAGGGGGCGCAGATACGCAGTATTTT; CDR3 protein: CASKGRTGGADTQYF; D gene: TRBD1; clone size: many; J gene: TRBJ2-3; V gene: TRBV12-3/TRBV12-4; CDR3 length: 15
CDR3 DNA: TGTGCCAGCAGTGAAGTGGTTGGCAGGGGGATGAACACTGAAGCTTTCTTT; CDR3 protein: CASSEVVGRGMNTEAFF; D gene: TRBD1; clone size: few; J gene: TRBJ1-1; V gene: TRBV6-1; CDR3 length: 17
CDR3 DNA: TGTGCCAGCAGTCCTCGCCCGTCCTACGAGCAGTACTTC; CDR3 protein: CASSPRPSYEQYF; D gene: .; clone size: many; J gene: TRBJ2-7; V gene: TRBV27; CDR3 length: 13
CDR3 DNA: TGCAGCGTTCGACAGGGGGGCGGCAATCAGCCCCAGCATTTT; CDR3 protein: CSVRQGGGNQPQHF; D gene: TRBD1; clone size: few; J gene: TRBJ1-5; V gene: TRBV29-1; CDR3 length: 14
CDR3 DNA: TGTGCCAGCAGCCAGGACTCGATGAACACTGAAGCTTTCTTT; CDR3 protein: CASSQDSMNTEAFF; D gene: .; clone size: many; J gene: TRBJ1-1; V gene: TRBV28; CDR3 length: 14
CDR3 DNA: TGTGCCAGCAGTTTAGTAGGGGGCATTGGAAACACCATATATTTT; CDR3 protein: CASSLVGGIGNTIYF; D gene: TRBD1; clone size: many; J gene: TRBJ1-3; V gene: TRBV12-3/TRBV12-4; CDR3 length: 15
CDR3 DNA: TGTGCCAGCAGCGTAGGGGGGGACACCGGGGAGCTGTTTTTT; CDR3 protein: CASSVGGDTGELFF; D gene: .; clone size: many; J gene: TRBJ2-2; V gene: TRBV9; CDR3 length: 14
CDR3 DNA: TGTGCCAGCAGGACGGGGGGACAGGGTCCGTGGCCCCAGCATTTT; CDR3 protein: CASRTGGQGPWPQHF; D gene: TRBD1; clone size: .; J gene: TRBJ1-5; V gene: TRBV6-2/TRBV6-3; CDR3 length: 15
CDR3 DNA: TGCGCCAGCAGCCAAGGGTCCTCCGGGACAGGGGGCATTAAGAGCATTCAGTACTTC; CDR3 protein: CASSQGSSGTGGIKSIQYF; D gene: TRBD1; clone size: .; J gene: TRBJ2-4; V gene: TRBV4-1; CDR3 length: 19
CDR3 DNA: TGTGCCGTCCAGGACACCCTGTACCAAGAGACCCAGTACTTC; CDR3 protein: CAVQDTLYQETQYF; D gene: .; clone size: many; J gene: TRBJ2-5; V gene: TRBV28; CDR3 length: 14
CDR3 DNA: TGTGCCAGCAGCTTAGGGACAGGGGAAGCAGATACGCAGTATTTT; CDR3 protein: CASSLGTGEADTQYF; D gene: TRBD1; clone size: once; J gene: TRBJ2-3; V gene: TRBV5-5; CDR3 length: 15
CDR3 DNA: TGTGCCAGTACGGCAGGACTAGCGGGAGGAGAGACCCAGTACTTC; CDR3 protein: CASTAGLAGGETQYF; D gene: TRBD2; clone size: .; J gene: TRBJ2-5; V gene: TRBV28; CDR3 length: 15
CDR3 DNA: TGCAGTGCCAGCAATAAGAAACCGGGCCCAGGGGAGACCCAGTACTTC; CDR3 protein: CSASNKKPGPGETQYF; D gene: .; clone size: many; J gene: TRBJ2-5; V gene: TRBV20-1; CDR3 length: 16
CDR3 DNA: TGTGCCAGCAGTGGAGGGCCCCAGCAGTTCTTC; CDR3 protein: CASSGGPQQFF; D gene: .; clone size: .; J gene: TRBJ2-1; V gene: TRBV25-1; CDR3 length: 11
CDR3 DNA: TGTGCCAGCAGTTGGCAAACAACTAGCAATCAGCCCCAGCATTTT; CDR3 protein: CASSWQTTSNQPQHF; D gene: .; clone size: many; J gene: TRBJ1-5; V gene: TRBV7-2; CDR3 length: 15
CDR3 DNA: TGTGCCAGCCTCACCTTAGCCAGCTCTAGCACAGATACGCAGTATTTT; CDR3 protein: CASLTLASSSTDTQYF; D gene: .; clone size: .; J gene: TRBJ2-3; V gene: TRBV28; CDR3 length: 16
CDR3 DNA: TGCAGTGCTAGCCTGACAGGATTCCACGAGCAGTACTTC; CDR3 protein: CSASLTGFHEQYF; D gene: .; clone size: many; J gene: TRBJ2-7; V gene: TRBV20-1; CDR3 length: 13
CDR3 DNA: TGTGCCAGCAGTTTATGGGGAGCGGGGGTGGAGAATGAGCAGTTCTTC; CDR3 protein: CASSLWGAGVENEQFF; D gene: TRBD2; clone size: many; J gene: TRBJ2-1; V gene: TRBV28; CDR3 length: 16
CDR3 DNA: TGCAGTGCTAGGCCGACAGGGGTCCGGGAAAAACTGTTTTTT; CDR3 protein: CSARPTGVREKLFF; D gene: TRBD1; clone size: many; J gene: TRBJ1-4; V gene: TRBV20-1; CDR3 length: 14
CDR3 DNA: TGTGCCAGCAGCCCCGGGACAGGGGAAGAGACCCAGTACTTC; CDR3 protein: CASSPGTGEETQYF; D gene: TRBD1; clone size: .; J gene: TRBJ2-5; V gene: TRBV9; CDR3 length: 14
CDR3 DNA: TGTGCCAGCAGTTACGACTCTAGCGGGGGGGAATACACCTACAATGAGCAGTTCTTC; CDR3 protein: CASSYDSSGGEYTYNEQFF; D gene: TRBD2; clone size: many; J gene: TRBJ2-1; V gene: TRBV6-5; CDR3 length: 19
CDR3 DNA: TGCGCCAGCAGCCGGGGTAACTCCGGACAAAGCTATGGCTACACCTTC; CDR3 protein: CASSRGNSGQSYGYTF; D gene: .; clone size: many; J gene: TRBJ1-2; V gene: TRBV4-1; CDR3 length: 16
CDR3 DNA: TGTGCCAGCAGTGCGGACAGGGGCAGGTCTTATGGCTACACCTTC; CDR3 protein: CASSADRGRSYGYTF; D gene: TRBD1; clone size: few; J gene: TRBJ1-2; V gene: TRBV2; CDR3 length: 15
CDR3 DNA: TGTGCCAGCAGTAACCGGGACAGCCCCCTCTATGGCTACACCTTC; CDR3 protein: CASSNRDSPLYGYTF; D gene: TRBD1; clone size: .; J gene: TRBJ1-2; V gene: TRBV6-2/TRBV6-3; CDR3 length: 15
CDR3 DNA: TGTGCCAGCAGGCCTTCGGGGGGGGCAGACACCATATATTTT; CDR3 protein: CASRPSGGADTIYF; D gene: .; clone size: .; J gene: TRBJ1-3; V gene: TRBV12-3/TRBV12-4; CDR3 length: 14
CDR3 DNA: TGTGCCAGCAGTCCTCCCCCGGGACTAGCGGGGGGGCCGGGACGAGAGACCCAGTACTTC; CDR3 protein: CASSPPPGLAGGPGRETQYF; D gene: TRBD2; clone size: many; J gene: TRBJ2-5; V gene: TRBV28; CDR3 length: 20
CDR3 DNA: TGTGCCAGCAGCTTAGCCCCCGCGACAGGGAAAGAGACCCAGTACTTC; CDR3 protein: CASSLAPATGKETQYF; D gene: TRBD1; clone size: many; J gene: TRBJ2-5; V gene: TRBV7-6; CDR3 length: 16
CDR3 DNA: TGTGCCAGCAGCGCGGCAGCTGGGACTGAAGCTTTCTTT; CDR3 protein: CASSAAAGTEAFF; D gene: .; clone size: many; J gene: TRBJ1-1; V gene: TRBV28; CDR3 length: 13
CDR3 DNA: TGTGCCAGCAGCCTCCGGCTGACGGTGAACACTGAAGCTTTCTTT; CDR3 protein: CASSLRLTVNTEAFF; D gene: .; clone size: many; J gene: TRBJ1-1; V gene: TRBV5-6; CDR3 length: 15
CDR3 DNA: TGTGCCAGCAGCTTACAGGGTTGGACTGAAGCTTTCTTT; CDR3 protein: CASSLQGWTEAFF; D gene: .; clone size: many; J gene: TRBJ1-1; V gene: TRBV7-9; CDR3 length: 13
CDR3 DNA: TGTGCCAGCAGCCAAGATCCCGCAGGGGGGATCCCTGAAGCTTTCTTT; CDR3 protein: CASSQDPAGGIPEAFF; D gene: TRBD1; clone size: .; J gene: TRBJ1-1; V gene: TRBV3-1; CDR3 length: 16
CDR3 DNA: TGTGCCAGCAGCGTGGGACAGGCTTACGAGCAGTACTTC; CDR3 protein: CASSVGQAYEQYF; D gene: TRBD1; clone size: many; J gene: TRBJ2-7; V gene: TRBV13; CDR3 length: 13
CDR3 DNA: TGCAGTGCTAGTCCCGGGGCCGATTACAATGAGCAGTTCTTC; CDR3 protein: CSASPGADYNEQFF; D gene: .; clone size: many; J gene: TRBJ2-1; V gene: TRBV20-1; CDR3 length: 14